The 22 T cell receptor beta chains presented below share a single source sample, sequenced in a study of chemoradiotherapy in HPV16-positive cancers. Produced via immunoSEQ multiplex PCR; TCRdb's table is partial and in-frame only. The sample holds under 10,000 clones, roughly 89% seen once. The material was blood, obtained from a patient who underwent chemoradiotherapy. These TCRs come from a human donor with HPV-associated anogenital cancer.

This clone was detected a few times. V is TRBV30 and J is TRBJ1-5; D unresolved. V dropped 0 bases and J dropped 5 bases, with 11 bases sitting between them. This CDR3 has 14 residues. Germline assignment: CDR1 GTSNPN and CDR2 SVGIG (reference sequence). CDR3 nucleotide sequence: TGTGCCTGGAGTGTTGCCGCCCAGCATCAGCCCCAGCATTTT. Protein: CAWSVAAQHQPQHF.

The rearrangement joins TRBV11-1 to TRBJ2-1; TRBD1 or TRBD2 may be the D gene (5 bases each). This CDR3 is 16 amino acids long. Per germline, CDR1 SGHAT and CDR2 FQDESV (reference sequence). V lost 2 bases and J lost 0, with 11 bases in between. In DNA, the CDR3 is TGTGCCAGCAGCTTAAGGGGAGTCTCCTCCTACAATGAGCAGTTCTTC. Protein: CASSLRGVSSYNEQFF. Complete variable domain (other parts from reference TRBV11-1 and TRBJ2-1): EAEVAQSPRYKITEKSQAVAFWCDPISGHATLYWYRQILGQGPELLVQFQDESVVDDSQLPKDRFSAERLKGVDSTLKIQPAELGDSAMYLCASSLRGVSSYNEQFFGPGTRLTVL.

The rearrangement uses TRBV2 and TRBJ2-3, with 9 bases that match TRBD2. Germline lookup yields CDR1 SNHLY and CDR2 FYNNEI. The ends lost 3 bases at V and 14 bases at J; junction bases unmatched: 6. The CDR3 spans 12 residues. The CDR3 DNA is TGTGCCAGCAGTGATTTTGTGACTAGCGGGTATTTT. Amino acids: CASSDFVTSGYF.

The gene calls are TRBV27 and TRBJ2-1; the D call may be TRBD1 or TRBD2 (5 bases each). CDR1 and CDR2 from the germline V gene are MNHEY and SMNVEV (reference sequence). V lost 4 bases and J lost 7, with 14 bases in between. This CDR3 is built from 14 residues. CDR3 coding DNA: TGTGCCAGCAGTTCAAGGGGCGGGCTAAATGAGCAGTTCTTC. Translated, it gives CASSSRGGLNEQFF.

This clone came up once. CDR3 sequence reads: CASSALAGGSTDTQYF. The CDR3 nucleotides are TGTGCCAGCTCAGCTCTAGCGGGGGGAAGCACAGATACGCAGTATTTT. The chain is built from TRBV18 and TRBJ2-3, with TRBD2 matching over 11 bases. The CDR3 is 16 amino acids. Germline V gene lookup returns CDR1 KGHSH and CDR2 LQKENI. V was clipped by 5 bases and J by 0 bases; unmatched bases: 4.

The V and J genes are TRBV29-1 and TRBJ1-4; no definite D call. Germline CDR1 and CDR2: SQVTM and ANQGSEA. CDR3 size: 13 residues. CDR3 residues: CIRWGRADEKLFF. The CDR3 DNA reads TGCATCCGGTGGGGTAGGGCTGATGAAAAACTGTTTTTT.

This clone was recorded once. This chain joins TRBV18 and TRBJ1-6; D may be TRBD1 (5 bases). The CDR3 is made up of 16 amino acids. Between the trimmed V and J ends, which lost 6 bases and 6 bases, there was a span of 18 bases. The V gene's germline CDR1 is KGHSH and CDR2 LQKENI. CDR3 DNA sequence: TGTGCCAGCTCCGCTAGCGGGACCTCGTTTAATTCACCCCTCCACTTT. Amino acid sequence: CASSASGTSFNSPLHF.

CDR3 protein: CASIRETGVSTEAFF. The DNA for the CDR3 is TGTGCCAGCATACGTGAGACAGGGGTGTCCACTGAAGCTTTCTTT. The rearrangement links TRBV2 to TRBJ1-1; 8 bases align to TRBD1. CDR3 size: 15 residues. Germline V gene sequence: CDR1 SNHLY, CDR2 FYNNEI. V gave up 7 bases and J gave up 4 bases; unmatched junction bases: 11.

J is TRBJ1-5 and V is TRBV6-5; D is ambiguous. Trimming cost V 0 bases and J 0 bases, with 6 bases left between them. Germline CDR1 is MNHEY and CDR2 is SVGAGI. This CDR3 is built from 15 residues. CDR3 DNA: TGTGCCAGCAGTTACTCGAGCAATAGCAATCAGCCCCAGCATTTT. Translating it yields CASSYSSNSNQPQHF.

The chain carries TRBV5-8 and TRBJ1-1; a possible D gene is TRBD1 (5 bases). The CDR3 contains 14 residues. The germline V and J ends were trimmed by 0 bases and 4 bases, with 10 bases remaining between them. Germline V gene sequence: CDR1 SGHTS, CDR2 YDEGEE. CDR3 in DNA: TGTGCCAGCAGCTTGGCCTGGGGGAGCACTGAAGCTTTCTTT. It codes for CASSLAWGSTEAFF.

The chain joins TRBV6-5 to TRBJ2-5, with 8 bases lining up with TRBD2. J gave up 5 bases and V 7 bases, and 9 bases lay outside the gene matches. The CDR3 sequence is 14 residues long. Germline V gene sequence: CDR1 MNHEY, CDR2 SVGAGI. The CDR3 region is CASMGRGGLETQYF. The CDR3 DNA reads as TGTGCCAGCATGGGTCGCGGGGGGCTGGAGACCCAGTACTTC.

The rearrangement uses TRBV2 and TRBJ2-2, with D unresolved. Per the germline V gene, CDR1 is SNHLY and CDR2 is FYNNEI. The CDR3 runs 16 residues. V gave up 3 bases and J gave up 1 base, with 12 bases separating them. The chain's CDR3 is CASSDPPWRNTGELFF. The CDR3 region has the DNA TGTGCCAGCAGTGACCCCCCGTGGCGGAACACCGGGGAGCTGTTTTTT.

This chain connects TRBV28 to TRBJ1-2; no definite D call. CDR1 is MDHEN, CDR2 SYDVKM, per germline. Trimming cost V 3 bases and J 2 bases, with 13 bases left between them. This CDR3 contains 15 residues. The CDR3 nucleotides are TGTGCCAGCAGTTTGAAAGGTTCTAAGAACTATGGCTACACCTTC. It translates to CASSLKGSKNYGYTF.

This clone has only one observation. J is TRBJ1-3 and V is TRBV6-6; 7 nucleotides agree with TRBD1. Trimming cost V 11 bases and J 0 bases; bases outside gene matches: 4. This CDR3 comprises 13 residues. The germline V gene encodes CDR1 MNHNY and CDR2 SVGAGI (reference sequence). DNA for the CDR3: TGTGCCGGAGGGGGCCTCTCTGGAAACACCATATATTTT. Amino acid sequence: CAGGGLSGNTIYF.

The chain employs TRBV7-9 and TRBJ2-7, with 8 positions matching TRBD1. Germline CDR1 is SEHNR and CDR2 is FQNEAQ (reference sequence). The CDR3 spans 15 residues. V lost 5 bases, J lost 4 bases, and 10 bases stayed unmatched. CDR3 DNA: TGTGCCAGCAGCCTCCGGACAGGGCTCTCGTACGAGCAGTACTTC. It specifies CASSLRTGLSYEQYF.

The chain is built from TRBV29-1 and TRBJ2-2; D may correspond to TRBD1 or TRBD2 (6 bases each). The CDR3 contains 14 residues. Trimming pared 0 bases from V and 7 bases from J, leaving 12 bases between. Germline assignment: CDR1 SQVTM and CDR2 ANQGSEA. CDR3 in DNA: TGCAGCGTTGAAGATCCCGGGGGCCACGGGGAGCTGTTTTTT. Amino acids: CSVEDPGGHGELFF.

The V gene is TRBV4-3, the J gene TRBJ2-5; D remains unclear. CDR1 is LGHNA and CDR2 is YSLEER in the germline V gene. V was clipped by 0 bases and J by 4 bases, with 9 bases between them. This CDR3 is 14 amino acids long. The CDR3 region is CASSQDLMGETQYF. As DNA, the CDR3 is TGCGCCAGCAGCCAAGATCTTATGGGAGAGACCCAGTACTTC.

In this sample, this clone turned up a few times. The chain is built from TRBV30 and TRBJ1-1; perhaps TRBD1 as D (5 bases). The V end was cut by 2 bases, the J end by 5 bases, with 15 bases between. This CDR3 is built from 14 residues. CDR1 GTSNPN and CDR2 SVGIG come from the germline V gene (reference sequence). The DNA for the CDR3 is TGTGCCTGGAGTACGGGGCTGGGTGGTACTGAAGCTTTCTTT. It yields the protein CAWSTGLGGTEAFF.

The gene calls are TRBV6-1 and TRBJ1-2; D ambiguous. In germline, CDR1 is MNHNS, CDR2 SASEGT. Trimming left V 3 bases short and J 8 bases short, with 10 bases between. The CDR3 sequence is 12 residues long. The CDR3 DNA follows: TGTGCCAGCAGTGAGCCCCAGCGGGGCTACACCTTC. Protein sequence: CASSEPQRGYTF.

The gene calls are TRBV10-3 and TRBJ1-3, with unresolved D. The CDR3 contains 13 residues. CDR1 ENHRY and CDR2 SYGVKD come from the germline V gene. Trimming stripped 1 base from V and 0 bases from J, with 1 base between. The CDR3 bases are TGTGCCATCAGTGAGTTCTCTGGAAACACCATATATTTT. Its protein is CAISEFSGNTIYF.

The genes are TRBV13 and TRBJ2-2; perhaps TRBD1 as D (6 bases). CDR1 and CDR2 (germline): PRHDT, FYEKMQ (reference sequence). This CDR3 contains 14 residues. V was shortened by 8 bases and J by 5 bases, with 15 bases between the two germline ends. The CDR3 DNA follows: TGTGCCAGCGAATGGGGGCAGCGAACCGGGGAGCTGTTTTTT. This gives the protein CASEWGQRTGELFF. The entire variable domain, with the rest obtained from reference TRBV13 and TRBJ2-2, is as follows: AAGVIQSPRHLIKEKRETATLKCYPIPRHDTVYWYQQGPGQDPQFLISFYEKMQSDKGSIPDRFSAQQFSDYHSELNMSSLELGDSALYFCASEWGQRTGELFFGEGSRLTVL.

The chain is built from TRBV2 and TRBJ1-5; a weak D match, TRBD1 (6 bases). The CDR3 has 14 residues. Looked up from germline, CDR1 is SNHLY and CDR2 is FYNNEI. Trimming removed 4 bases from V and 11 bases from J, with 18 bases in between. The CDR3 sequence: CASSGGQRGTSQHF. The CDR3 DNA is TGTGCCAGCAGTGGAGGACAGCGGGGAACGTCCCAGCATTTT.